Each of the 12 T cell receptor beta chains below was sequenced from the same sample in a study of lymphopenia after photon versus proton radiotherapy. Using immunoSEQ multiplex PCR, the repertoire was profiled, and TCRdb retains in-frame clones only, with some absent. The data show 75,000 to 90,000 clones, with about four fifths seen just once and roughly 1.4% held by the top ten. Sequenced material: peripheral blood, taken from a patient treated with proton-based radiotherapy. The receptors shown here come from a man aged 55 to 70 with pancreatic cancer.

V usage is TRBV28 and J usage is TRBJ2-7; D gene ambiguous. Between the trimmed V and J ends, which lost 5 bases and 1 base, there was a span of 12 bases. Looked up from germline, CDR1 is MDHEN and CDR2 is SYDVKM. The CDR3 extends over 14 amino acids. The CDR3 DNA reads TGTGCCAGCAGTACTGCGGAGAATTCCTACGAGCAGTACTTC. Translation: CASSTAENSYEQYF. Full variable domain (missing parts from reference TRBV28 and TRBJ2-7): DVKVTQSSRYLVKRTGEKVFLECVQDMDHENMFWYRQDPGLGLRLIYFSYDVKMKEKGDIPEGYSVSREKKERFSLILESASTNQTSMYLCASSTAENSYEQYFGPGTRLTVT.

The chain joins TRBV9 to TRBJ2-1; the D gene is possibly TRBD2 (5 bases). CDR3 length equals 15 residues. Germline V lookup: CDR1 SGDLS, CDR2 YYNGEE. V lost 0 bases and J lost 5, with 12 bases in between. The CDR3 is CASSVGGRTDNEQFF. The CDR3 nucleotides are TGTGCCAGCAGCGTAGGAGGGCGGACGGACAATGAGCAGTTCTTC. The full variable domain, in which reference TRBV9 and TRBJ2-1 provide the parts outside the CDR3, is DSGVTQTPKHLITATGQRVTLRCSPRSGDLSVYWYQQSLDQGLQFLIQYYNGEERAKGNILERFSAQQFPDLHSELNLSSLELGDSALYFCASSVGGRTDNEQFFGPGTRLTVL.

CDR3 bases: TGTGCCAGCAGTCGGGGTCACTCTGGGGCCAACGTCCTGACTTTC. Translating it yields CASSRGHSGANVLTF. The V call is TRBV27, the J call TRBJ2-6; tentatively, D is TRBD2 (5 bases). The CDR3 is 15 amino acids. The ends were cut back, 5 bases at V and 0 bases at J, with 8 bases in the middle. CDR1 MNHEY and CDR2 SMNVEV come from the germline V gene (reference sequence).

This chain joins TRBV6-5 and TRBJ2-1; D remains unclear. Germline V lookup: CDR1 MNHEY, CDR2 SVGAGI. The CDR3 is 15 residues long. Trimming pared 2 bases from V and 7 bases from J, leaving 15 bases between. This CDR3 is CASSYRRPGWNEQFF. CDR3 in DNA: TGTGCCAGCAGTTACAGGCGGCCAGGTTGGAATGAGCAGTTCTTC.

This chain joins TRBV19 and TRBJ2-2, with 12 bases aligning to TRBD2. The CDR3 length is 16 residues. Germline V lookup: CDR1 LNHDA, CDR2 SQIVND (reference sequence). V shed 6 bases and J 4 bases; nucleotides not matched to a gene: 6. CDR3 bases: TGTGCCAGTAGACTAGCGGGAGGCGTAAGCACCGGGGAGCTGTTTTTT. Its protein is CASRLAGGVSTGELFF.

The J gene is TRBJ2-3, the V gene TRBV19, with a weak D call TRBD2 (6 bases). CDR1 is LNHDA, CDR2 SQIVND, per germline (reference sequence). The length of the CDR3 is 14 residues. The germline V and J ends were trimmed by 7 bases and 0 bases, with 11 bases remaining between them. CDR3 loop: CASTLGGSTDTQYF. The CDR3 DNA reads TGTGCCAGTACCCTGGGAGGTAGCACAGATACGCAGTATTTT.

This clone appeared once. CDR3 DNA: TGTGCCAGCGGCCGGCGGGCAAATGAAAAACTGTTTTTT. Encoded protein: CASGRRANEKLFF. The chain employs TRBV6-1 and TRBJ1-4; D is unclear. The V end lost 8 bases, the J end lost 5 bases, and 12 bases lay between the germline ends. The CDR3 sequence is 13 residues long. The germline CDR1 and CDR2 sequences are MNHNS and SASEGT.

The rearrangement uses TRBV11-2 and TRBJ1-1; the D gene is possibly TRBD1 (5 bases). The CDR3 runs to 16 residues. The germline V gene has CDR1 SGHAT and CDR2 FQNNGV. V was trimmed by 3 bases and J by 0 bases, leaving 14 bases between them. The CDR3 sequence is CASSLQARVMNTEAFF. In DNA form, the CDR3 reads TGTGCCAGCAGCTTGCAAGCCAGGGTTATGAACACTGAAGCTTTCTTT.

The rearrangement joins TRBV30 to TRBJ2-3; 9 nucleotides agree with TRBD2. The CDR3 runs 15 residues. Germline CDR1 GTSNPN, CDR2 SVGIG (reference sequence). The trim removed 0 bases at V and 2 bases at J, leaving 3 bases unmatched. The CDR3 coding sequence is TGTGCCTGGAGTGTAGGCGGGAGGGCCACAGATACGCAGTATTTT. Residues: CAWSVGGRATDTQYF.

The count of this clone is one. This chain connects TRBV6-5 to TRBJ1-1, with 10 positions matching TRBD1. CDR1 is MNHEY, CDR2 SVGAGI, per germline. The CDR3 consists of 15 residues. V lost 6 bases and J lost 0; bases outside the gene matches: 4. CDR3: CASSRQGAVNTEAFF. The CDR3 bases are TGTGCCAGCAGCCGACAGGGGGCGGTGAACACTGAAGCTTTCTTT.

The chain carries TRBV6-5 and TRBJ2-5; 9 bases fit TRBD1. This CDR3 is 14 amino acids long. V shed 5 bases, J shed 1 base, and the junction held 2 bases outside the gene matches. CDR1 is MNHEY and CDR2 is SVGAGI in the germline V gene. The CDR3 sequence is CASSTQGAQETQYF. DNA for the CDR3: TGTGCCAGCAGTACACAGGGGGCCCAAGAGACCCAGTACTTC.

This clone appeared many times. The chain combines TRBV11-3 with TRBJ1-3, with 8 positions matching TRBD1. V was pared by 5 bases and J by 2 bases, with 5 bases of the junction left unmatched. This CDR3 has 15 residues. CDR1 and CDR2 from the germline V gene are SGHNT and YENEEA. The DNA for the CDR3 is TGTGCCAGCAGCCGGGACAGGTCAGCTGGAAACACCATATATTTT. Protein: CASSRDRSAGNTIYF.